Listed below are T cell receptor beta chains from one sample, sequenced in a study of blood T cells in healthy people across ages. Each CDR3 protein is one row after TCRdb ran MiXCR on the 5' RACE reads. The sample lists under 950,000 distinct CDR3 sequences, 22% occurring once. Material: blood. Source of these receptors: a man in his 70s in good health. Each CDR3 is given with its conserved first and last residue. D genes are given only for firm matches. Not all rows give a size; the values are once, few, many and, for expanded clones, a class.

cdr3_nt: TGTGCCAGCAGCGACCCCGGAGGGGGGCAGAACACTGAAGCTTTCTTT
cdr3_aa: CASSDPGGGQNTEAFF
j_call: TRBJ1-1
v_call: TRBV12-3/TRBV12-4
d_call: NA
clone_size: many

cdr3_nt: TGTGCCACCAGCAGAGATCAGTTCGGGACAGGGGGCACAGATACGCAGTATTTT
cdr3_aa: CATSRDQFGTGGTDTQYF
j_call: TRBJ2-3
v_call: TRBV15
d_call: TRBD1
clone_size: few

cdr3_nt: TGTGCCAGCACCCGTATCGCGGGACAGCTTGAAAAACTGTTTTTT
cdr3_aa: CASTRIAGQLEKLFF
j_call: TRBJ1-4
v_call: TRBV7-9
d_call: TRBD1
clone_size: many

cdr3_nt: TGTGCCATCAGCAGGACTAGCGGGAGGGGTTCCTACAATGAGCAGTTCTTC
cdr3_aa: CAISRTSGRGSYNEQFF
j_call: TRBJ2-1
v_call: TRBV10-3
d_call: TRBD2
clone_size: few

cdr3_nt: TGTGCCAGCAGTTACTCGGCAGGTAGGACTGAAGCTTTCTTT
cdr3_aa: CASSYSAGRTEAFF
j_call: TRBJ1-1
v_call: TRBV6-5
d_call: NA
clone_size: NA

cdr3_nt: TGCAGTGCGAGGGGGGGGACGAACACTGAAGCTTTCTTT
cdr3_aa: CSARGGTNTEAFF
j_call: TRBJ1-1
v_call: TRBV20-1
d_call: NA
clone_size: NA

cdr3_nt: TGTGCCAGCAGCCAGTTAGCGGGAACCGGAGATACGCAGTATTTT
cdr3_aa: CASSQLAGTGDTQYF
j_call: TRBJ2-3
v_call: TRBV3-1
d_call: TRBD2
clone_size: NA

cdr3_nt: TGTGCCAGCAGCTTATCCGAGAGGTACCAAGAGACCCAGTACTTC
cdr3_aa: CASSLSERYQETQYF
j_call: TRBJ2-5
v_call: TRBV13
d_call: NA
clone_size: NA

cdr3_nt: TGTGCCACCAGCGTGGGAAGGTATAGCAATCAGCCCCAGCATTTT
cdr3_aa: CATSVGRYSNQPQHF
j_call: TRBJ1-5
v_call: TRBV15
d_call: NA
clone_size: NA

cdr3_nt: TGCGCCAGCAGCTTGGTTTTAGGGCCGCTCAATTCACCCCTCCACTTT
cdr3_aa: CASSLVLGPLNSPLHF
j_call: TRBJ1-6
v_call: TRBV5-1
d_call: NA
clone_size: few

cdr3_nt: TGCAGTGCTAGCCCCATGACGGAACAGTACTCCTACGAGCAGTACTTC
cdr3_aa: CSASPMTEQYSYEQYF
j_call: TRBJ2-7
v_call: TRBV20-1
d_call: NA
clone_size: few

cdr3_nt: TGTGCCAGCTCACCACTGGTGGACACTGAAGCTTTCTTT
cdr3_aa: CASSPLVDTEAFF
j_call: TRBJ1-1
v_call: TRBV18
d_call: NA
clone_size: NA

cdr3_nt: TGTGCCAGTTCCAGCGGGGATGGGGTCAATCAGCCCCAGCATTTT
cdr3_aa: CASSSGDGVNQPQHF
j_call: TRBJ1-5
v_call: TRBV19
d_call: NA
clone_size: few

cdr3_nt: TGTGCCGTGGGAGGGGCCTACAATGAGCAGTTCTTC
cdr3_aa: CAVGGAYNEQFF
j_call: TRBJ2-1
v_call: TRBV7-6
d_call: TRBD2
clone_size: NA

cdr3_nt: TGTGCCAGCAGCTTAGCGCCACAGGGTAGAGTTGGCACTGAAGCTTTCTTT
cdr3_aa: CASSLAPQGRVGTEAFF
j_call: TRBJ1-1
v_call: TRBV7-2
d_call: NA
clone_size: NA

cdr3_nt: TGTGCCAGCAGCCCAGTACATGCAACTAATGAAAAACTGTTTTTT
cdr3_aa: CASSPVHATNEKLFF
j_call: TRBJ1-4
v_call: TRBV27
d_call: NA
clone_size: NA